This T cell receptor (delta chain) originates from a study of γδ T cells in repeated Plasmodium falciparum infection (dated by TCRdb to the early 2020s). Regarding the research as a whole: Malian children exposed to intense seasonal malaria transmission were enrolled in the natural-infection arm and compared with Australian children matched for age and gender. Roughly 5 malaria-naive U.S. adults underwent four controlled human malaria infections by bites from P. falciparum NF54-infected Anopheles stephensi mosquitoes over about 640 days. Samples from controlled-infection subjects were taken at baseline, right before selected infections, and 21 days after each infection. The gammadelta TCR repertoires from Mali were analysed in two ways: cross-sectionally during periods with no transmission, and longitudinally across episodes of acute febrile malaria. In the study, the shaping of the human gammadelta T cell repertoire by repeated Plasmodium falciparum infection was examined using natural infection in Mali and controlled human malaria infection. Summary of the overall study and its limitations: Waves of new clonotype selection in Vdelta2-negative, largely Vdelta1+, gammadelta TCR repertoires appeared to be driven by repeated controlled infections. Analysis of inter-individual variability in gammadelta T cell responses was limited by the small size of the controlled-infection cohort. The Malian cohort came from a small rural village of predominantly one ethnic group, limiting generalizability. Across time and infection, the Vgamma9/Vdelta2+ TCR repertoires showed a highly stable polyclonal makeup, with many TCRgamma sequences overlapping between individuals. Compared with Australian children, Malian children appeared to have Vdelta2-negative gammadelta TCR repertoires that were more clonally expanded, less diverse and less shared.

Vgamma9/Vdelta2+ and Vdelta2-negative gammadelta T cell populations were flow-sorted from peripheral blood mononuclear cells for bulk TCR repertoire analysis. Libraries were made using multiplex PCR. TCRdb records Illumina MiSeq as the sequencer. From each sorted gammadelta T cell sample, both TCR gamma (TRG) and TCR delta (TRD) chains were sequenced. In the source study's methods: Clonotype tree plots, accumulated frequency of the top 20 clonotypes, diversity index (DI) and D75 metrics were included in the repertoire analyses. TCRdb reprocessed the public data with the CATT caller; entries with the same nucleotide sequence were combined afterwards. The V and J calls and clone size are TCRdb's, not the authors'. For this sample there are 40,000 to 55,000 delta-chain clones; 1.9% appear just once. Together, the top ten hold around 25% of the sample. V is reduced by 0 bases and J by 0 bases, leaving a spacing of 35 bases between them. The germline V gene supplies CDR1 TSWWSYY and CDR2 QGS. The CDR3 has 24 amino acids, counting the end cysteine and phenylalanine. Left in the record is the CDR3 DNA by itself, 72 bases read in frame from the first base.

Only a few counts were recorded for this clone. Its antigen specificity is not known. The TCRdb protein, from a much larger clone, departs from this DNA's translation at residue 14, likely by read error; the protein shown derives from the DNA. The TCR was taken from a pool of human donors (malaria-infected and uninfected, not separated). The chain is assembled from TRDV1 and TRDJ1; the D gene cannot be resolved beyond TRDD1 or TRDD3, each matching 5 bases. TCRdb gives no J gene; it was assigned here by matching the DNA to germline. Sequences were obtained from gamma-delta T cells from blood. The sequenced DNA: TGTGCTCTTGGGGAACTCGGTTATAGTATTACTTTGGGGACCAACCGATTGTACACCGATAAACTCATCTTT. Its translation reads: CALGELGYSITLGTNRLYTDKLIF.